The present entry profiles one T cell receptor (beta chain) with its context. Its recognized antigen is unknown. No base qualities exist here, and no much larger clone lies one base off it. The CDR3 numbers 13 residues from cysteine through phenylalanine. Only CDR3 DNA is held: 39 bases, read in frame from base 1. V loses 6 bases of germline sequence and J loses 1 base, and the interval between the two ends is 9 bases. The record originates from a study of T cell responses to AZD1222 COVID-19 vaccine (dated by TCRdb to the early 2020s). In terms of the full investigation: A total of about 250 trial participants underwent TCR sequencing, of whom under 220 had received two doses of AZD1222 and about 25 had received two doses of the MenACWY control vaccine. Trial participants were enrolled by age into subgroups of 18-55, 56-69 and 70-plus years, and about 150, 27 and 61 TCR-sequenced participants, respectively, were included in these subgroups.

The CDR3 regions of human TCRbeta chains were analyzed by immunosequencing. In the authors' own workflow: TCRs in the repertoires were compared against a reference library of SARS-CoV-2-specific TCRs that had been generated with the MIRA antigen-specificity platform. Breadth was defined as the fraction of unique TCRs that were SARS-CoV-2-associated, and depth was defined as the fraction of total T cells that were SARS-CoV-2-associated. Using the MIRA data, every spike-specific TCR was mapped to the spike region that the TCR reacted to and assigned to either a CD4 or a CD8 class. Log10-transformed breadth and depth values were compared by one-way ANOVA with Sidak's multiple comparisons tests. The source is immuneACCESS, and TCRdb retained only in-frame sequences with V and J called. Part of the clones is not carried over; for the studies checked, unresolved V genes explain less than half of this, and the remainder is unexplained. Clone size and the V and J calls come from that table; the DNA yielded D and trimming. Across this sample there are over 130,000 clones, with roughly 90% seen only once. Of the sample, 1.5% to 2% is held by the ten largest clones.

Reading the label with the study, this specimen's time point is: about 28 days (+/-7) after the second vaccine dose. Because spike-specific TCR depth and breadth did not differ between the two schedules, AZD1222 recipients who got a second dose at roughly 4 weeks were pooled with those who got a second dose at roughly 12 weeks. Vaccinee samples came from UK trials COV001 and COV002, including a single-blind randomized controlled phase 2/3 trial of AZD1222 (ChAdOx1 nCoV-19) in healthy adults. Trial participant PBMC samples were collected at day 0 and day 28 after the second dose for TCRbeta chain sequencing. Summary of the overall study and its limitations: Vaccine-associated CD4 TCRs spanned the whole spike protein, with dominant responses in regions 160-218 and 743-854. The 56-69-year group was small, and its depth increase did not reach significance, likely because of low power. Spike-specific TCR breadth and depth rose significantly after two AZD1222 doses compared with day 0 and with MenACWY recipients. Reportedly, almost half of the unique spike-specific TCRs recognized epitopes lying outside the regions that are mutated in the B.1.351 and B.1.1.7 variants. Conclusions about previously exposed vaccinees were limited because only six AZD1222 recipients were SARS-CoV-2 seropositive at baseline. Participants were mostly white British and included more females than males, and it was suggested by the authors that clonal diversity may have been underestimated. Because no day 14 peak-response samples were available, repertoires were characterized only after the peak T cell response.

The rearranged chain carries TRBV12-3 or TRBV12-4 and TRBJ1-1; the D gene lacks a confident call. The sequenced sample was peripheral blood, obtained 28 days after the second AZD1222 dose. The TCR originated in an adult who received the AZD1222 COVID-19 vaccine. Here is the DNA: TGTGCCAGCAGGGGCTCCCAGAACACTGAAGCTTTCTTT. Translated, it gives CASRGSQNTEAFF.